The present entry profiles one TCR beta chain with its context. Its antigen remains unknown. Based on clinical symptoms, serum thyroxine and TRAb, thyroid ultrasound and orbital computed tomography, diagnoses were reached. It was RNA transcripts that yielded the amplified TCR beta CDR3 regions. Carried out on the TCR CDR3, a first-round RT-PCR used the HTBI primer set. TCRdb passed the multiplex PCR reads through MiXCR, listing each CDR3 protein once. The data hold a few hundred thousand distinct CDR3 sequences, with approximately 20% observed a single time. The data originate from a study of T cells in Graves' hyperthyroidism and ophthalmopathy. Study information: Before any treatment, at initial diagnosis, peripheral blood was collected.

Whole-study results and caveats: Blood shared most expanded thyroid clonotypes above 0.001.

Germline loops: CDR1 SGHKS, CDR2 YYEKEE (reference sequence). The CDR3 spans 15 residues. V lost 7 bases and J lost 8; bases outside the gene matches: 11. This clonotype was sampled from a man in his forties or fifties with Graves' hyperthyroidism. The chain joins TRBV5-5 to TRBJ2-1; 11 nucleotides align to TRBD2. Sequencing input: blood. The DNA for the CDR3 is TGTGCCAGCGCCATAGGTCTAGCGGGGGGCGATGAGCAGTTCTTC. It yields the protein CASAIGLAGGDEQFF.